This TCR beta chain was captured in a study of blood T cell repertoires in COVID-19. Turning to the study itself: Samples taken during acute and convalescent COVID-19 were collected in the United States, Italy and Spain.

Germline V gene data show CDR1 as SGDLS and CDR2 as YYNGEE. With V trimmed by 4 bases and J by 6 bases, 7 bases remained unmatched. The CDR3 is made up of 14 amino acids. Only one count was recorded for this clone. TCRdb keeps only in-frame clones here, not all; method: immunoSEQ multiplex PCR. This repertoire shows about 140,000 clones, 75% to 85% found once; its top ten account for 4%. The sample comprised peripheral blood. The J gene is TRBJ2-3, the V gene TRBV9; 8 bases are a match to TRBD2. This TCR was recovered from a woman of 80 years or more with acute or convalescent COVID-19. The CDR3 DNA is TGTGCCAGCAGCTTAACGCGGGGGGATGATACGCAGTATTTT. Encoded protein: CASSLTRGDDTQYF.